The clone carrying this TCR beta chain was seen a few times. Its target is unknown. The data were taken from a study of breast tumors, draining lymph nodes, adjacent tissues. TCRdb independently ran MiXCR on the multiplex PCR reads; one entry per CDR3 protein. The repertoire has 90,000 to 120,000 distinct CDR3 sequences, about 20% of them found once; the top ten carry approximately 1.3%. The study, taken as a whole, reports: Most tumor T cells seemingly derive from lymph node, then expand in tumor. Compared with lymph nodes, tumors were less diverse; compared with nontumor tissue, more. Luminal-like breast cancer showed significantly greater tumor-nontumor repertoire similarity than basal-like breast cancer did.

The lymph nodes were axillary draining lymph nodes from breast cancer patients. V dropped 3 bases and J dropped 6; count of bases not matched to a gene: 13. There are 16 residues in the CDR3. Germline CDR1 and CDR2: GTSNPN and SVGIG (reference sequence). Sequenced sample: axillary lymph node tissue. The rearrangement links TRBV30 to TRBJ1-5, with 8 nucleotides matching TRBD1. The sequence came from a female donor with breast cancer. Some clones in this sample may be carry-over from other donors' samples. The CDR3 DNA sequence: TGTGCCTGGAGGCCCTCCGGGACAGGCACAAGTCAGCCCCAGCATTTT. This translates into CAWRPSGTGTSQPQHF.